The 32 T cell receptor beta chains given below trace back to one sample, sequenced in a study of regulatory T cells in long-lasting Graves disease. Time point: newly diagnosed GD, antithyroid drugs for less than 3 months. Generation of the TCR library employed RNA extracted from PBMCs. Through Arm-PCR of CDR3 regions and iRepertoire HTBI primers, TCR beta libraries were built. TCRdb re-analysed the multiplex PCR reads in MiXCR, keeping a single row per CDR3 protein. Of 550,000 to 700,000 distinct CDR3 sequences in the sample, roughly a sixth were seen once. These sequences were also reported in another study, on T cells in Graves' hyperthyroidism and ophthalmopathy.

The source material was peripheral blood mononuclear cells (PBMCs), sampled at new diagnosis, from a patient treated with antithyroid drugs. These receptors all come from a man in his late teens or twenties with Graves disease.

The chain uses TRBV12-3 or TRBV12-4 and TRBJ1-6, with TRBD1 identical over 7 bases. The CDR3 consists of 13 residues. Trimming cost V 6 bases and J 14 bases; bases outside gene matches: 10. CDR3: CASSQGQYFTLHF. The CDR3 DNA reads TGTGCCAGCAGCCAGGGACAGTACTTCACCCTCCACTTT.

This clonotype was picked up one time. The chain couples TRBV10-2 to TRBJ2-4; a possible D gene is TRBD2 (5 bases). CDR1 is WSHSY, CDR2 SAAADI, per germline. This CDR3 has 13 amino acids. The V end lost 3 bases, the J end lost 8 bases, and 11 bases lay between the germline ends. CDR3 DNA sequence: TGCGCCAGCAGTGAAGGAGGCCCGGACATTCAGTACTTC. Translation gives CASSEGGPDIQYF.

This clonotype was observed at least ten times. V usage is TRBV7-2 and J usage is TRBJ1-1; D is perhaps TRBD1 (6 bases). The V end lost 3 bases, the J end lost 3 bases, and 11 bases lay between the germline ends. The CDR3 is made up of 14 amino acids. Germline CDR1 SGHTA, CDR2 FQGNSA. In DNA, the CDR3 is TGTGCCAGCAGCTTCGGGGGCGCTCACACTGAAGCTTTCTTT. It yields the protein CASSFGGAHTEAFF.

The chain uses TRBV30 and TRBJ1-2; D call uncertain. CDR1 is GTSNPN, CDR2 SVGIG, per germline (reference sequence). This CDR3 is built from 15 residues. V was cut by 6 bases and J by 0 bases, with 17 bases left in between. The CDR3 nucleotides are TGTGCCTGCCCGTCTCGGACCTTCCCTAACTATGGCTACACCTTC. It specifies CACPSRTFPNYGYTF.

The sample holds many counts of this clonotype. The chain joins TRBV6-1 to TRBJ2-1, with 9 bases aligning to TRBD1. This CDR3 contains 15 residues. V shed 5 bases and J 0 bases; nucleotides not matched to a gene: 2. Per the germline V gene, CDR1 is MNHNS and CDR2 is SASEGT. CDR3: CASSRDRVSYNEQFF. CDR3 nucleotide sequence: TGTGCCAGCAGTCGGGACAGGGTCTCCTACAATGAGCAGTTCTTC.

This clonotype was picked up many times. The chain employs TRBV12-3 or TRBV12-4 and TRBJ2-5, with TRBD1 matching 7 bases. The CDR3 is 13 residues long. V trimming: 8 bases; J trimming: 5 bases; junction bases outside the gene matches: 8. Here the CDR3 DNA reads TGTGCCAGCGGAGACAGGGCGACGGAGACCCAGTACTTC. This codes for CASGDRATETQYF.

The V gene is TRBV20-1, the J gene TRBJ1-6; 8 positions agree with TRBD1. This CDR3 has 15 amino acids. Germline trimming cut 3 bases from V and 5 bases from J; bases unmatched to any gene: 6. The germline V gene encodes CDR1 DFQATT and CDR2 SNEGSKA (reference sequence). As DNA, the CDR3 is TGCAGTGCTAGGGAACAGGGGGGCGATAATTCACCCCTCCACTTT. Residues: CSAREQGGDNSPLHF.

This clonotype turned up a few times. V gene TRBV4-1 combines with J gene TRBJ2-7; 7 nucleotides match TRBD1. The CDR3 consists of 16 residues. Looked up from germline, CDR1 is MGHRA and CDR2 is YSYEKL. Trimming at V came to 0 bases and at J to 4 bases, leaving 9 bases not matched to a gene. The CDR3 bases are TGCGCCAGCAGCCAAGAAAAGGGGGCGATAGGGTACGAGCAGTACTTC. It codes for CASSQEKGAIGYEQYF.

This clonotype has more than one count but fewer than ten. The V gene is TRBV7-9, the J gene TRBJ2-4, with D perhaps TRBD1 (5 bases). Germline V gene data show CDR1 as SEHNR and CDR2 as FQNEAQ (reference sequence). CDR3 length: 17 amino acids. The germline V and J ends were trimmed by 4 bases and 3 bases, with 19 bases remaining between them. As DNA, the CDR3 is TGTGCCAGCAGCTCTCTCGTGCAGGGCAAGGGCAAAAACATTCAGTACTTC. It yields the protein CASSSLVQGKGKNIQYF.

This chain connects TRBV6-1 to TRBJ1-3; D is uncertain. The germline CDR1 and CDR2 sequences are MNHNS and SASEGT. There are 14 residues in the CDR3. Trimming took 6 bases from V and 0 from J, leaving 9 bases between them. The CDR3 here is CASSNHISGNTIYF. CDR3 DNA: TGTGCCAGCAGCAATCATATCTCTGGAAACACCATATATTTT.

This clonotype was detected ten times or more. This chain links TRBV20-1 with TRBJ2-3; D is uncertain. The CDR3 runs to 13 residues. The germline V gene has CDR1 DFQATT and CDR2 SNEGSKA (reference sequence). V lost 1 base and J 3 bases, leaving 8 bases between the germline ends. The CDR3 sequence: CSARAPRTDTQYF. Here the CDR3 DNA reads TGCAGTGCTAGAGCCCCTAGGACAGATACGCAGTATTTT.

This clonotype was detected ten times or more. Germline and junction disagree at one end, which may indicate a read error. This sequence joins TRBV5-1 and TRBJ2-3; D remains unclear. The length of the CDR3 is 13 residues. Per germline, CDR1 SGHRS and CDR2 YFSETQ. The chain's CDR3 is CASSFGDTDTQYF. CDR3 DNA: TGTGCCAGCAGCTTCGGAGACACAGATACGCAGTATTTT.

This clonotype showed up many times. V is TRBV20-1 and J is TRBJ2-1, with TRBD2 identical over 12 bases. This CDR3 is 20 amino acids long. The ends lost 2 bases at V and 3 bases at J; junction bases unmatched: 17. Germline-derived CDR1 and CDR2 are DFQATT and SNEGSKA (reference sequence). The CDR3 DNA reads TGCAGTGCTAGACGGGGTCTGACTAGCGGGAGAAAGGCAGTCTACAATGAGCAGTTCTTC. Translated: CSARRGLTSGRKAVYNEQFF.

This clonotype showed up just a few times. The V gene is TRBV27, the J gene TRBJ1-2, with 8 nucleotides matching TRBD1. The CDR3 runs to 16 residues. V gave up 3 bases and J gave up 7 bases; unmatched junction bases: 13. Germline V gene lookup returns CDR1 MNHEY and CDR2 SMNVEV (reference sequence). For the CDR3, the DNA is TGTGCCAGCAGTTTCCTACTGGACAGGGCCCTTCGTGGCTACACCTTC. Translated, it gives CASSFLLDRALRGYTF.

In regard to this clonotype: This may arise from a read error, as a much more abundant clone is one base away. For the CDR3, the DNA is TGTGCCAGCAGTGTTCTGGGGGAAGCTCTCTTT. Translation gives CASSVLGEALF. The chain links TRBV2 to TRBJ1-1; D might be TRBD1 (5 bases). Germline assignment: CDR1 SNHLY and CDR2 FYNNEI. The CDR3 length is 11 residues.

The V and J genes are TRBV28 and TRBJ2-1; 8 nucleotides match TRBD2. From germline, CDR1 is MDHEN and CDR2 SYDVKM. Germline trimming cut 5 bases from V and 4 bases from J; bases unmatched to any gene: 10. The CDR3 runs to 16 residues. The CDR3 bases are TGTGCCAGCAGTCCTATAGCGGGACTAGGATACAATGAGCAGTTCTTC. It is translated as CASSPIAGLGYNEQFF.

The table lists this clonotype with many counts. The rearrangement links TRBV6-5 to TRBJ2-3; 7 positions agree with TRBD1. Germline CDR1 reads MNHEY; CDR2 reads SVGAGI. After removal of 3 bases from V and 1 base from J, the junction contained 7 bases not matched to a gene. CDR3 size: 16 residues. The CDR3 DNA follows: TGTGCCAGCAGTTATAGGGGGCGTAGTGGCACAGATACGCAGTATTTT. It encodes CASSYRGRSGTDTQYF.

This clonotype was detected many times. CDR3 region: CASSLSRARRVNTEAFF. CDR3 sequence (DNA): TGTGCCAGCAGCTTAAGTCGGGCCCGCAGGGTGAACACTGAAGCTTTCTTT. The rearrangement uses TRBV7-6 and TRBJ1-1; a weak D match, TRBD1 (5 bases). CDR3 length equals 17 residues. CDR1 and CDR2 from the germline V gene are SGHVS and FNYEAQ. V was shortened by 2 bases and J by 0 bases, with 16 bases between the two germline ends.

This clonotype was counted at least ten times. The V and J genes are TRBV5-7 and TRBJ2-7; D is ambiguous. TRBV5-7 is an ORF; its function is uncertain. V lost 0 bases, J lost 6 bases, and 10 bases lay in between. This CDR3 is 13 amino acids long. Written as DNA, the CDR3 is TGTGCCAGCAGCTTGGCCCGATCGGGCGAGCAGTACTTC. Its protein product is CASSLARSGEQYF.

This clonotype has only a few counts. The chain uses TRBV6-1 and TRBJ2-3; 7 nucleotides align to TRBD1. Germline V gene sequence: CDR1 MNHNS, CDR2 SASEGT. V was clipped by 3 bases and J by 8 bases; unmatched bases: 17. The CDR3 runs to 17 residues. CDR3: CASSDFPGQRSLGTQYF. The CDR3 DNA is TGTGCCAGCAGTGACTTCCCGGGACAGAGATCATTGGGTACGCAGTATTTT.

This clonotype was counted between two and nine times. The V call is TRBV15, the J call TRBJ2-5, with D uncertain. The CDR3 covers 20 residues. V was trimmed by 5 bases and J by 1 base, leaving 29 bases between them. CDR1 LNHNV and CDR2 YYDKDF come from the germline V gene (reference sequence). The CDR3 reads CATSSSRLRLLSLGQETQYF. CDR3 in DNA: TGTGCCACCAGCTCCTCTCGCTTGCGCCTCCTCTCGCTTGGCCAAGAGACCCAGTACTTC.

The rearrangement joins TRBV7-9 to TRBJ1-1; TRBD1 matches 11 bases. From germline, CDR1 is SEHNR and CDR2 FQNEAQ (reference sequence). V trimming: 7 bases; J trimming: 5 bases; junction bases outside the gene matches: 9. The CDR3 is 15 amino acids. For the CDR3, the DNA is TGTGCCAGCACTTCACTCGGGACAGGGGGGACTGAAGCTTTCTTT. Translated: CASTSLGTGGTEAFF.

About this clonotype itself: One junction end disagrees with the germline gene, perhaps due to a read error. The chain uses TRBV7-7 and TRBJ2-2, with TRBD2 matching over 12 bases. In germline, CDR1 is SSHAT, CDR2 FNYEAQ (reference sequence). There are 16 residues in the CDR3. CDR3 amino acids: CASSATSGSRTGELFF. CDR3 DNA: TGTGCTAGCAGCGCGACTAGCGGGAGTCGGACCGGGGAGCTGTTTTTT.

This chain links TRBV29-1 with TRBJ2-3; 7 bases are shared with TRBD2. Germline values: CDR1 SQVTM, CDR2 ANQGSEA. The CDR3 sequence is 14 residues long. V shed 7 bases and J 4 bases; nucleotides not matched to a gene: 11. CDR3 coding DNA: TGCAGCGCAATAGCGGGCCTAAGCGCAGATACGCAGTATTTT. Its translation: CSAIAGLSADTQYF.

This clonotype was detected only a few times. The V and J genes are TRBV20-1 and TRBJ1-4; TRBD1 agrees at 8 bases. The length of the CDR3 is 12 residues. The germline gives CDR1 DFQATT, CDR2 SNEGSKA (reference sequence). Unmatched junction bases numbered 2, after V lost 6 bases and J lost 5 bases. The CDR3 loop reads CSATGVNEKLFF. The DNA for the CDR3 is TGCAGTGCGACAGGGGTAAATGAAAAACTGTTTTTT.

This clonotype showed up many times. V gene TRBV28 combines with J gene TRBJ1-5, with D maybe TRBD1 (5 bases). CDR1 and CDR2 (germline): MDHEN, SYDVKM. Trimming removed 8 bases from V and 7 bases from J, with 18 bases in between. This CDR3 region has 14 residues. The DNA of the CDR3 is TGTGCCAGCCTCGGGACCTCGATTCTACAGCCCCAGCATTTT. Encoded protein: CASLGTSILQPQHF.

This clonotype was counted ten times or more. One end of the junction varies from germline; a read error may be responsible. J is TRBJ2-7 and V is TRBV20-1, with D uncertain. This CDR3 has 11 amino acids. CDR1 is DFQATT and CDR2 is SNEGSKA in the germline V gene (reference sequence). CDR3 DNA: TGCAGTCCTAGACGGGCCTACGAGCAGTACTTC. It yields the protein CSPRRAYEQYF.

This clonotype was observed at least ten times. V is TRBV11-2 and J is TRBJ2-5; D remains ambiguous. The germline CDR1 and CDR2 sequences are SGHAT and FQNNGV. The CDR3 runs 13 residues. Trimming took off 0 bases at V and 9 bases at J, with 11 bases between the two ends. CDR3 region: CASSLDRLGPQYF. The DNA for the CDR3 is TGTGCCAGCAGCTTAGATCGGCTAGGGCCCCAGTACTTC.

This sequence joins TRBV7-9 and TRBJ2-1; the D call may be TRBD1 or TRBD2 (7 bases each). Germline values: CDR1 SEHNR, CDR2 FQNEAQ (reference sequence). The CDR3 runs to 15 residues. Trimming cost V 0 bases and J 6 bases, with 12 bases left between them. DNA for the CDR3: TGTGCCAGCAGCTTAGCCAGGGGGGGACTCAATGAGCAGTTCTTC. Protein product: CASSLARGGLNEQFF.

V usage is TRBV20-1 and J usage is TRBJ2-1; unclear D gene. This CDR3 contains 13 residues. V was trimmed by 1 base and J by 3 bases, leaving 7 bases between them. CDR1 is DFQATT, CDR2 SNEGSKA, per germline (reference sequence). CDR3 in amino acids: CSARVPDYNEQFF. Written as DNA, the CDR3 is TGCAGTGCTAGAGTGCCCGACTACAATGAGCAGTTCTTC.

This clonotype was detected a few times. The rearrangement uses TRBV5-1 and TRBJ2-2, with D unresolved. This CDR3 spans 12 amino acids. CDR1 and CDR2 (germline): SGHRS, YFSETQ. V lost 10 bases and J lost 0, with 7 bases in between. CDR3 loop: CAARTNTGELFF. CDR3 nucleotide sequence: TGCGCCGCAAGGACGAACACCGGGGAGCTGTTTTTT.

This clonotype was observed at least ten times. This chain uses TRBV28 with TRBJ2-7, with 7 bases fitting TRBD1. The CDR3 runs 13 residues. In germline, CDR1 is MDHEN, CDR2 SYDVKM. With 8 bases clipped from V and 1 base from J, the junction kept 5 bases outside the gene matches. CDR3 amino acids: CASRDSNSYEQYF. Written as DNA, the CDR3 is TGTGCCAGCCGGGACAGCAATTCCTACGAGCAGTACTTC. Full variable domain (missing parts from reference TRBV28 and TRBJ2-7): DVKVTQSSRYLVKRTGEKVFLECVQDMDHENMFWYRQDPGLGLRLIYFSYDVKMKEKGDIPEGYSVSREKKERFSLILESASTNQTSMYLCASRDSNSYEQYFGPGTRLTVT.